This passage covers 26 T cell receptor beta chains from one sample sequenced in a study of T cells in Graves' hyperthyroidism and ophthalmopathy. Amplification of TCR beta CDR3 regions was performed using RNA transcripts as template. TCR CDR3 underwent first-round RT-PCR with the HTBI primer set. TCRdb passed the multiplex PCR reads through MiXCR, listing each CDR3 protein once. The sample includes under 300,000 distinct CDR3 sequences, about 20% seen only once; the top ten take around 62%. Sequenced: blood. The receptors come from a man aged 25-45 years with Graves' ophthalmopathy.

J is TRBJ1-1 and V is TRBV12-3 or TRBV12-4; a weak D match, TRBD1 (5 bases). V was cut by 7 bases and J by 5 bases, with 17 bases left in between. The CDR3 covers 14 residues. The CDR3 DNA follows: TGTGCCAGCACCTTGGGGGGAAAGCAGACTGAAGCTTTCTTT. Encoded protein: CASTLGGKQTEAFF.

The genes are TRBV2 and TRBJ2-2; TRBD1 matches at 10 bases. V trimming: 8 bases; J trimming: 8 bases; junction bases outside the gene matches: 11. Germline CDR1 is SNHLY and CDR2 is FYNNEI. The CDR3 has 15 residues. For the CDR3, the DNA is TGTGCCAGCTCCGGGACAGGGGAGTATAGGGGGGAGCTGTTTTTT. Protein sequence: CASSGTGEYRGELFF.

This clonotype has only a few counts. CDR3 region: CASSYSGQAYNEQFF. The CDR3 DNA reads as TGTGCCAGCAGTTACTCTGGGCAGGCTTACAATGAGCAGTTCTTC. The rearrangement links TRBV6-5 to TRBJ2-1, with D unclear. Germline V CDR1 and CDR2: MNHEY, SVGAGI. The CDR3 runs to 15 residues. The V and J ends lost 0 bases and 4 bases respectively, with 10 bases between them.

The chain joins TRBV9 to TRBJ2-3; 10 bases agree with TRBD1. This CDR3 has 14 residues. Germline CDR1 SGDLS, CDR2 YYNGEE. Trimming cost V 3 bases and J 6 bases; bases outside gene matches: 4. The CDR3 sequence: CASSADRGRDTQYF. Written as DNA, the CDR3 is TGTGCCAGCAGCGCAGACAGGGGGCGGGATACGCAGTATTTT. The complete variable domain, with remaining parts taken from reference TRBV9 and TRBJ2-3, reads DSGVTQTPKHLITATGQRVTLRCSPRSGDLSVYWYQQSLDQGLQFLIQYYNGEERAKGNILERFSAQQFPDLHSELNLSSLELGDSALYFCASSADRGRDTQYFGPGTRLTVL.

This sequence joins TRBV27 and TRBJ1-1, with TRBD1 as a possible D gene (5 bases). Germline loops: CDR1 MNHEY, CDR2 SMNVEV (reference sequence). V was clipped by 8 bases and J by 1 base, with 17 bases between them. The CDR3 is made up of 15 amino acids. Here the CDR3 DNA reads TGTGCCAGCTCACTTAGCTCGGGGGGGAACACTGAAGCTTTCTTT. It codes for CASSLSSGGNTEAFF.

This clonotype was picked up many times. V gene TRBV2 combines with J gene TRBJ2-5, with TRBD2 matching 12 bases. Per the germline V gene, CDR1 is SNHLY and CDR2 is FYNNEI. Trimming at V came to 0 bases and at J to 4 bases, leaving 6 bases not matched to a gene. The CDR3 consists of 17 residues. The CDR3 is CASSEAWASGGGETQYF. In DNA, the CDR3 is TGTGCCAGCAGTGAAGCTTGGGCTAGCGGGGGGGGAGAGACCCAGTACTTC.

The rearrangement joins TRBV28 to TRBJ2-1; D is undetermined. Per germline, CDR1 MDHEN and CDR2 SYDVKM. The CDR3 loop spans 16 amino acids. Trimming left V 8 bases short and J 0 bases short, with 17 bases between. The CDR3 DNA is TGTGCCAGCGTCAAGGTAGACCCAAACTCCTACAATGAGCAGTTCTTC. The encoded protein is CASVKVDPNSYNEQFF.

V and J are TRBV7-8 and TRBJ1-1; TRBD1 might be the D (5 bases). V lost 6 bases, J lost 4 bases, and 12 bases lay in between. Germline lookup yields CDR1 SGHVS and CDR2 FQNEAQ. CDR3 length: 13 residues. CDR3: CASSPLGVTEAFF. CDR3 coding DNA: TGTGCCAGCAGTCCATTAGGGGTCACTGAAGCTTTCTTT.

This clonotype has ten or more counts. This chain uses TRBV28 with TRBJ2-1, with TRBD1 as a possible D gene (7 bases). Trimming took off 10 bases at V and 5 bases at J, with 18 bases between the two ends. Germline loops: CDR1 MDHEN, CDR2 SYDVKM. The CDR3 is 14 residues long. The CDR3 loop reads CATTSAGTDNEQFF. The CDR3 DNA follows: TGTGCCACTACTTCGGCGGGGACAGACAATGAGCAGTTCTTC.

This clonotype appeared many times. This sequence joins TRBV3-1 and TRBJ2-7; no definite D call. V shed 1 base and J shed 0 bases, with 13 bases lying between them. This CDR3 region has 16 residues. The germline V gene has CDR1 LGHDT and CDR2 YNNKEL (reference sequence). CDR3 loop: CASSQGFPSSSYEQYF. CDR3 nucleotides: TGTGCCAGCAGCCAAGGTTTCCCCTCCAGCTCCTACGAGCAGTACTTC.

The table lists this clonotype with a few counts. The chain links TRBV24-1 to TRBJ1-2; no clear D. Looked up from germline, CDR1 is KGHDR and CDR2 is SFDVKD. Between the trimmed V and J ends, which lost 3 bases and 7 bases, there was a span of 14 bases. This CDR3 is 14 amino acids long. CDR3 nucleotides: TGTGCCACCAGTGATCCTCGGACCGTTGCTGGCTACACCTTC. Its translation: CATSDPRTVAGYTF.

This clonotype was observed a handful of times. The rearrangement links TRBV3-1 to TRBJ2-1; a possible D gene is TRBD2 (5 bases). This CDR3 region has 14 residues. Trimming left V 4 bases short and J 5 bases short, with 12 bases between. CDR1 and CDR2 (germline): LGHDT, YNNKEL (reference sequence). The CDR3, as DNA: TGTGCCAGCAGCCGGAGGACTGGAAACAATGAGCAGTTCTTC. Translated: CASSRRTGNNEQFF.

The V call is TRBV5-4, the J call TRBJ2-2; D is unclear. Germline CDR1 reads SGHNT; CDR2 reads YYREEE (reference sequence). The CDR3 runs to 13 residues. The germline V and J ends were trimmed by 5 bases and 4 bases, with 9 bases remaining between them. DNA for the CDR3: TGTGCCAGCAGTGGTTTTGGCACCGGGGAGCTGTTTTTT. Translated, it gives CASSGFGTGELFF. The complete variable domain, with remaining parts taken from reference TRBV5-4 and TRBJ2-2, reads ETGVTQSPTHLIKTRGQQVTLRCSSQSGHNTVSWYQQALGQGPQFIFQYYREEENGRGNFPPRFSGLQFPNYSSELNVNALELDDSALYLCASSGFGTGELFFGEGSRLTVL.

The chain employs TRBV6-1 and TRBJ2-1; either TRBD1 or TRBD2 may fit D (5 bases each). This CDR3 spans 14 amino acids. V lost 5 bases and J 3 bases, leaving 11 bases between the germline ends. Per the germline V gene, CDR1 is MNHNS and CDR2 is SASEGT. CDR3 loop: CASSSGAGYNEQFF. The CDR3 nucleotides are TGTGCCAGCAGTTCCGGGGCGGGCTACAATGAGCAGTTCTTC.

This clonotype was observed a handful of times. The rearrangement uses TRBV29-1 and TRBJ2-1, with D possibly being TRBD2 (6 bases). Trimming stripped 6 bases from V and 4 bases from J, with 25 bases between. Germline assignment: CDR1 SQVTM and CDR2 ANQGSEA. This CDR3 has 17 residues. The CDR3 reads CSVDTGRASHGYNEQFF. The CDR3 nucleotides are TGCAGCGTAGATACCGGGAGAGCAAGCCACGGATACAATGAGCAGTTCTTC.

This clonotype showed up many times. This rearrangement joins TRBV18 to TRBJ2-2; TRBD2 matches 9 bases. The CDR3 totals 16 residues. V lost 2 bases, J lost 2 bases, and 3 bases stayed unmatched. In germline, CDR1 is KGHSH, CDR2 LQKENI. The CDR3 DNA sequence: TGTGCCAGCTCACCAGGGACTAGCAGAAACACCGGGGAGCTGTTTTTT. Translated, it gives CASSPGTSRNTGELFF.

This clonotype has more than one count but fewer than ten. The chain has TRBV6-1 and TRBJ2-5, with 7 bases aligning to TRBD2. The CDR3 covers 14 residues. From germline, CDR1 is MNHNS and CDR2 SASEGT. The V gene end was trimmed by 6 bases and the J gene end by 13 bases; junction bases not matched to a gene: 17. CDR3 protein: CASRPIGREFLRYF. CDR3 nucleotides: TGTGCCAGCAGACCTATTGGGCGGGAGTTCTTAAGGTACTTC.

Points on this clonotype: Given a much more abundant clone one base away, this may be a read error. CDR3 nucleotides: TGTGCCAGCCACAGCTACAAGAACACTGAAGCTTTCTTT. Protein sequence: CASHSYKNTEAFF. V is TRBV18 and J is TRBJ1-1, with D hard to call. The CDR3 sequence is 13 residues long. Germline-derived CDR1 and CDR2 are KGHSH and LQKENI. V lost 8 bases, J lost 1 base, and 11 bases lay in between.

This clonotype was counted many times. The chain links TRBV9 to TRBJ2-7, with D possibly being TRBD1 (6 bases). The CDR3 is 15 residues long. The V gene's germline CDR1 is SGDLS and CDR2 YYNGEE. With 3 bases removed from V and 0 bases from J, the gap between germline ends came to 13 bases. CDR3 sequence reads: CASSASTGLSYEQYF. Here the CDR3 DNA reads TGTGCCAGCAGCGCTTCCACAGGGCTCTCCTACGAGCAGTACTTC.

The chain uses TRBV28 and TRBJ1-1, with a tentative D call TRBD1 (5 bases). V lost 7 bases and J 5 bases, leaving 23 bases between the germline ends. Germline assignment: CDR1 MDHEN and CDR2 SYDVKM. The CDR3 contains 16 residues. In DNA form, the CDR3 reads TGTGCCAGCACCCCTTTGGCTGGGGGAGCTTGGACTGAAGCTTTCTTT. It translates to CASTPLAGGAWTEAFF.

The chain uses TRBV5-6 and TRBJ2-3; 8 nucleotides line up with TRBD2. The germline CDR1 and CDR2 sequences are SGHDT and YYEEEE. Germline trimming cut 7 bases from V and 5 bases from J; bases unmatched to any gene: 15. This CDR3 comprises 16 residues. The CDR3 DNA reads TGTGCCAGCGTACAAAACCCGGGACTAGAGGGAGATACGCAGTATTTT. Its translation is CASVQNPGLEGDTQYF.

At least ten counts were recorded for this clonotype. V and J are TRBV9 and TRBJ2-7; 8 nucleotides match TRBD2. The germline gives CDR1 SGDLS, CDR2 YYNGEE. The CDR3 contains 19 residues. With V trimmed by 0 bases and J by 2 bases, 16 bases remained unmatched. The CDR3 DNA follows: TGTGCCAGCAGCGTAGGGACCCGTAGCGGGACAATCCCCCCCTACGAGCAGTACTTC. This encodes CASSVGTRSGTIPPYEQYF.

The rearrangement links TRBV6-1 to TRBJ2-1, with 13 nucleotides matching TRBD2. This CDR3 region has 16 residues. The V and J ends lost 5 bases and 1 base, in that order; junction bases with no gene match: 2. Looked up from germline, CDR1 is MNHNS and CDR2 is SASEGT. The CDR3 DNA follows: TGTGCCAGCAGTAAGACTAGCGGGAGGTCCTACAATGAGCAGTTCTTC. Translated, it gives CASSKTSGRSYNEQFF.

In this sample, this clonotype turned up a few times. The junction does not match germline at one end; this may be a read error. The chain recombines TRBV28 with TRBJ1-1; D call uncertain. There are 14 residues in the CDR3. CDR1 is MDHEN and CDR2 is SYDVKM in the germline V gene. CDR3 nucleotide sequence: TGTGCCAGCAGTGCGCCCCTCCCGACCGCTGAAACTTTCTTT. Its protein is CASSAPLPTAETFF. Together with reference TRBV28 and TRBJ1-1, the CDR3 gives the full variable domain: DVKVTQSSRYLVKRTGEKVFLECVQDMDHENMFWYRQDPGLGLRLIYFSYDVKMKEKGDIPEGYSVSREKKERFSLILESASTNQTSMYLCASSAPLPTAETFFGQGTRLTVV.

Notes on this clonotype: This sequence may be a read error, since a much larger clone differs from it by one base. The CDR3 carries no conserved terminal phenylalanine or tryptophan, so it likely arises from a read error. In DNA form, the CDR3 reads TGTGCCAGCAGACCAACAGGGGGCTACGAGCAGTACTTG. Amino acid sequence: CASRPTGGYEQYL. The chain has TRBV2 and TRBJ2-7, with 8 bases matching TRBD1. Per the germline V gene, CDR1 is SNHLY and CDR2 is FYNNEI. The CDR3 spans 13 residues. The trim removed 6 bases at V and 3 bases at J, leaving 4 bases unmatched.

This clonotype has just a few counts. The CDR3: CASSIGGTGGTQPQHF. The DNA of the CDR3 is TGTGCCAGTAGTATAGGGGGGACAGGGGGCACTCAGCCCCAGCATTTT. This sequence joins TRBV19 and TRBJ1-5; 12 nucleotides agree with TRBD1. After removal of 1 base from V and 6 bases from J, the junction contained 4 bases not matched to a gene. CDR1 and CDR2 (germline): LNHDA, SQIVND (reference sequence). CDR3 length equals 16 residues.